Listed below are T cell receptor beta chains from one sample, sequenced in a study of shared T cell receptors in the human thymus. Clones were read by immunoSEQ multiplex PCR, and TCRdb kept only the in-frame ones, dropping some. The sample includes roughly 550,000 clones, around 78% of them seen just once. The data also belong to a second study, concerning human thymus T cells.

Material: thymocytes. All receptors derive from a boy under two years old with a congenital heart defect. Each CDR3 is given with its conserved first and last residue. A D gene is named only where the DNA matches it firmly. The size field is filled for only some rows; it gives once, few, many or a size class.

TRBV11-3	-	TRBD2	TRBJ2-7	TGTGCCAGCAGCTCAAGTAGCGGGAGTGGATACGAGCAGTACTTC	CASSSSSGSGYEQYF
TRBV6-1	-	TRBD2	TRBJ2-7	TGTGCCAGCAGTGAAGCATCGGCAGGGAGGGACGAGCAGTACTTC	CASSEASAGRDEQYF
TRBV29-1	few	TRBD1	TRBJ2-7	TGCAGCGTGCCCTCCGGGACAGTAGGCGAGCAGTACTTC	CSVPSGTVGEQYF
TRBV9	-	TRBD2	TRBJ2-1	TGTGCCAGCAGCGCTCTAGCGGGGGCCTACAATGAGCAGTTCTTC	CASSALAGAYNEQFF
TRBV6-5	-	-	TRBJ2-7	TGTGCCAGCAGTTACTCGAGGGTGGAGTCAGCCTACGAGCAGTACTTC	CASSYSRVESAYEQYF
TRBV30	-	TRBD1	TRBJ2-7	TGTGCCTGGGGAGAAGGGACAGGGGTTGGCGAGCAGTACTTC	CAWGEGTGVGEQYF
TRBV29-1	few	TRBD2	TRBJ2-5	TGCAGCGTTGTCAACAGGGGGACTAGCGGGAGGGGGGAAGAGACCCAGTACTTC	CSVVNRGTSGRGEETQYF
TRBV4-1	-	-	TRBJ1-2	TGCGCCAGCAGCCAAGGCCCGGGTCGCTATGGCTACACCTTC	CASSQGPGRYGYTF
TRBV4-3	-	-	TRBJ1-5	TGCGCCAGCAGCCAAGAATCTGGGCTCAGTAGCAATCAGCCCCAGCATTTT	CASSQESGLSSNQPQHF
TRBV4-2	-	TRBD2	TRBJ2-2	TGTGCCAGCAGCCACTCTCAAGTGGGGTGGCTAGCGGGAGGGCCGTGGAACACCGGGGAGCTGTTTTTT	CASSHSQVGWLAGGPWNTGELFF